This entry features one T cell receptor beta chain sequence. Method: immunoSEQ multiplex PCR; TCRdb's copy keeps in-frame clones and lacks some. The data contain about 300,000 clones, roughly 86% of them singletons. These data belong to a study of blood T cell repertoires in COVID-19. This CDR3 comprises 16 residues. The germline CDR1 and CDR2 sequences are SGHTA and FQGNSA. V was pared by 6 bases and J by 3 bases, with 20 bases between. The receptor comes from a woman between 50 and 59 years old with acute or convalescent COVID-19. The specimen was peripheral blood. The rearrangement uses TRBV7-2 and TRBJ1-1; possibly TRBD1 for D (6 bases). CDR3 coding DNA: TGTGCCAGCAGTACCAATCCCTTCGCAGGGGACACTGAAGCTTTCTTT. It encodes CASSTNPFAGDTEAFF.